Below, one T cell receptor beta chain is given with its context. Its antigen is unidentified. The source of the sample is a study of cytomegalovirus exposure and HLA in healthy donors. Findings and caveats of the study: Across donors, sequencing depth was assumed by presence/absence analyses to be roughly uniform.

Germline V gene data show CDR1 as SGHKS and CDR2 as YYEKEE (reference sequence). CDR3 size: 15 residues. The germline V and J ends were trimmed by 1 base and 4 bases, with 15 bases remaining between them. PCR amplification relied on 60 Vbeta primers (plus 13 Jbeta primers). Method: immunoSEQ multiplex PCR; TCRdb's copy keeps in-frame clones and lacks some. In total, the table holds roughly 220,000 clones. The source material was PBMCs. V and J are TRBV5-5 and TRBJ2-7, with a tentative D call TRBD2 (6 bases). The receptor comes from a girl aged 2-10 years in good health and CMV-seropositive. This CDR3 reads CASSLWGDTLYEQYF. The CDR3 region has the DNA TGTGCCAGCAGCTTGTGGGGGGATACACTATACGAGCAGTACTTC.